The 8 T cell receptor beta chains below all came from one sample that was sequenced in a study of shared clonotypes between healthy human individuals. Sequencing was performed with immunoSEQ multiplex PCR; in TCRdb, only in-frame clones are kept and a portion is missing. Of 2 million to 2.5 million clones in the sample, 93% were seen once. The sample consisted of naive CD4+ T cells from PBMCs. Subset reported: CD45RA+ positively selected. These receptors were taken from a man between 18 and 35 years old in good health. Some clones in this sample may be carry-over from other donors' samples.

This clone was seen a single time. The chain has TRBV28 and TRBJ1-5, with TRBD1 as a possible D gene (5 bases). Trimming took 1 base from V and 3 from J, leaving 13 bases between them. Germline assignment: CDR1 MDHEN and CDR2 SYDVKM. This CDR3 comprises 16 residues. Here the CDR3 reads CASSLFYGGTNQPQHF. Here the CDR3 DNA reads TGTGCCAGCAGTTTATTCTATGGGGGTACCAATCAGCCCCAGCATTTT.

CDR3 sequence (DNA): TGTGCCAGCAGCTTAGATATCCTGCAAGAGACCCAGTACTTC. This sequence encodes CASSLDILQETQYF. This chain uses TRBV7-9 with TRBJ2-5; D is ambiguous. The V gene lost 1 base and the J gene lost 2 bases, with 8 bases spanning the gap. Germline CDR1 is SEHNR and CDR2 is FQNEAQ (reference sequence). This CDR3 region has 14 residues.

CDR3 bases: TGTGCCAGCAGCCTCCGAGGAGGAGGGGAGGGTTCGACTGGAAACACCATATATTTT. Encoded protein: CASSLRGGGEGSTGNTIYF. The chain recombines TRBV4-2 with TRBJ1-3; D possibly corresponds to TRBD1 (5 bases). CDR3 length: 19 residues. The V gene's germline CDR1 is LGHNA and CDR2 YNFKEQ. Trimming shortened V by 4 bases and J by 2 bases, and 24 bases separated the two germline ends.

The chain links TRBV6-1 to TRBJ1-5; no clear D gene. Germline CDR1 and CDR2: MNHNS and SASEGT. With 7 bases removed from V and 3 bases from J, the gap between germline ends came to 10 bases. The length of the CDR3 is 13 residues. The CDR3 protein is CASIEGNNQPQHF. The CDR3 DNA follows: TGTGCCAGCATTGAGGGCAACAATCAGCCCCAGCATTTT.

This sequence joins TRBV18 and TRBJ1-1; D is unresolved. The CDR3 has 14 amino acids. Between the trimmed V and J ends, which lost 0 bases and 8 bases, there was a span of 13 bases. Germline CDR1 and CDR2: KGHSH and LQKENI. This CDR3 is CASSPPGRPREAFF. In DNA, the CDR3 is TGTGCCAGCTCACCACCCGGACGGCCGAGAGAAGCTTTCTTT.

As regards this clone: Other DNA sequences in the same sample also yield this CDR3. The chain employs TRBV5-1 and TRBJ2-7, with D uncertain. V was cut by 0 bases and J by 0 bases, with 10 bases left in between. Germline V gives CDR1 SGHRS, CDR2 YFSETQ. The CDR3 runs to 15 residues. The CDR3 here is CASSLGPSSSYEQYF. CDR3 in DNA: TGCGCCAGCAGCTTGGGACCTTCAAGCTCCTACGAGCAGTACTTC.

As regards this clone: Distinct nucleotide sequences in the sample also encode this CDR3. The chain joins TRBV25-1 to TRBJ1-2; TRBD1 might be the D (6 bases). Between the trimmed V and J ends, which lost 6 bases and 6 bases, there was a span of 14 bases. Germline CDR1 MGHDK, CDR2 SYGVNS. This CDR3 is 13 amino acids long. The DNA for the CDR3 is TGTGCCAGCAGACCACAGGGTAGGGATGGCTACACCTTC. Protein sequence: CASRPQGRDGYTF.

The chain combines TRBV27 with TRBJ2-3, with 10 nucleotides matching TRBD2. V lost 5 bases and J lost 0; bases outside the gene matches: 5. The germline gives CDR1 MNHEY, CDR2 SMNVEV (reference sequence). CDR3 size: 16 residues. The chain's CDR3 is CASSPGLAVSTDTQYF. The CDR3 bases are TGTGCCAGCAGTCCCGGACTAGCGGTTAGCACAGATACGCAGTATTTT.